Shown below are 17 T cell receptor beta chains from a single sample sequenced in a study of CD8+ T cells in alopecia areata. The sequencing template was cDNA reverse transcribed from extracted RNA. Sequenced by immunoSEQ multiplex PCR; TCRdb stores in-frame clones only, minus some. The table has 160,000 or so clones, 50% to 65% seen once; the top ten hold roughly 21%. This specimen consisted of CD8+ T cells sorted from blood, obtained at week 0. The receptors were sampled from a human donor with alopecia areata.

This chain links TRBV27 with TRBJ2-1; the D is unclear. The CDR3 is 14 residues long. Germline CDR1 reads MNHEY; CDR2 reads SMNVEV (reference sequence). The V end was cut by 6 bases, the J end by 1 base, with 10 bases between. CDR3 sequence: CASRLGGSYNEQFF. The CDR3 DNA reads TGTGCCAGCAGGCTCGGTGGGTCCTACAATGAGCAGTTCTTC.

The V call is TRBV5-1, the J call TRBJ2-5; 8 positions agree with TRBD2. The germline gives CDR1 SGHRS, CDR2 YFSETQ. Germline trimming cut 3 bases from V and 4 bases from J; bases unmatched to any gene: 5. The CDR3 is made up of 14 amino acids. The CDR3 DNA is TGCGCCAGCAGCTCCAGCGGGGGAGGAGAGACCCAGTACTTC. It specifies CASSSSGGGETQYF.

J is TRBJ1-1 and V is TRBV9, with 7 bases matching TRBD1. Trimming removed 3 bases from V and 4 bases from J; junction bases left unmatched: 0. This CDR3 is built from 12 residues. Germline V gene lookup returns CDR1 SGDLS and CDR2 YYNGEE. CDR3 bases: TGTGCCAGCAGCGAGGGGGCCACTGAAGCTTTCTTT. Protein sequence: CASSEGATEAFF.

The chain links TRBV29-1 to TRBJ2-5, with a possible D match to TRBD1 (6 bases). Matching the DNA end better, TRBJ2-7 makes the J call doubtful. Germline V CDR1 and CDR2: SQVTM, ANQGSEA. The CDR3 consists of 13 residues. The CDR3 loop reads CSVVPGASYEQYF. DNA for the CDR3: TGCAGCGTTGTTCCAGGGGCATCCTACGAGCAGTACTTC.

The gene calls are TRBV30 and TRBJ1-2; D might be TRBD1 (5 bases). Germline V lookup: CDR1 GTSNPN, CDR2 SVGIG (reference sequence). Trimming left V 0 bases short and J 6 bases short, with 8 bases between. CDR3 length: 12 amino acids. This chain's CDR3 is CAWSVTGDGYTF. CDR3 sequence (DNA): TGTGCCTGGAGTGTAACGGGGGATGGCTACACCTTC.

In this sample, this clone turned up once. V and J are TRBV7-9 and TRBJ2-3, with D hard to call. Trimming shortened V by 5 bases and J by 4 bases, and 4 bases separated the two germline ends. CDR1 and CDR2 from the germline V gene are SEHNR and FQNEAQ (reference sequence). This CDR3 region has 11 residues. The chain's CDR3 is CASSVPDTQYF. CDR3 bases: TGTGCCAGCAGCGTCCCAGATACGCAGTATTTT.

This chain joins TRBV5-6 and TRBJ1-1, with a tentative D call TRBD1 (6 bases). In germline, CDR1 is SGHDT, CDR2 YYEEEE. This CDR3 contains 13 residues. V shed 5 bases and J shed 3 bases, with 11 bases lying between them. CDR3 nucleotide sequence: TGTGCCAGCAGACAATCAGGGGACACTGAAGCTTTCTTT. It specifies CASRQSGDTEAFF. Variable domain in full (rest from reference TRBV5-6 and TRBJ1-1): DAGVTQSPTHLIKTRGQQVTLRCSPKSGHDTVSWYQQALGQGPQFIFQYYEEEERQRGNFPDRFSGHQFPNYSSELNVNALLLGDSALYLCASRQSGDTEAFFGQGTRLTVV.

This clone turned up a few times. Since a far larger clone is one base different, this is likely a read error. The rearrangement uses TRBV15 and TRBJ1-1; D gene ambiguous. CDR1 and CDR2 from the germline V gene are LNHNV and YYDKDF (reference sequence). The length of the CDR3 is 12 residues. The CDR3 sequence: CANSLTNTEAFF. The CDR3 DNA reads TGTGCCAACAGCCTTACTAACACTGAAGCTTTCTTT.

In the case of this clone: The sample has other DNA sequences that encode this CDR3 too. This chain links TRBV30 with TRBJ1-1; D gene uncertain. Germline values: CDR1 GTSNPN, CDR2 SVGIG (reference sequence). This CDR3 has 12 residues. Trimming cost V 5 bases and J 1 base, with 8 bases left between them. CDR3 amino acids: CAWSPGNTEAFF. The CDR3, as DNA: TGTGCCTGGTCCCCAGGGAACACTGAAGCTTTCTTT.

The rearrangement uses TRBV9 and TRBJ2-1; D perhaps matches TRBD2 (6 bases). This CDR3 has 16 residues. The germline gives CDR1 SGDLS, CDR2 YYNGEE. Deletions cut 1 base from V and 2 bases from J, with 13 bases between. CDR3 DNA: TGTGCCAGCAGCGTATCGCGGGACTTCACCTACAATGAGCAGTTCTTC. This codes for CASSVSRDFTYNEQFF. Together with reference TRBV9 and TRBJ2-1, the CDR3 gives the full variable domain: DSGVTQTPKHLITATGQRVTLRCSPRSGDLSVYWYQQSLDQGLQFLIQYYNGEERAKGNILERFSAQQFPDLHSELNLSSLELGDSALYFCASSVSRDFTYNEQFFGPGTRLTVL.

This clone was seen only once. CDR3: CASSQDRFQEQFF. For the CDR3, the DNA is TGCGCCAGCAGCCAAGATCGCTTTCAGGAGCAGTTCTTC. The rearrangement joins TRBV4-3 to TRBJ2-1; the D is unclear. Between the trimmed V and J ends, which lost 0 bases and 10 bases, there was a span of 10 bases. The CDR3 is 13 residues long. The germline CDR1 and CDR2 sequences are LGHNA and YSLEER.

J is TRBJ1-2 and V is TRBV5-1; maybe TRBD1 (5 bases). CDR3 length: 15 residues. Deletions cut 0 bases from V and 5 bases from J, with 14 bases between. The germline V gene encodes CDR1 SGHRS and CDR2 YFSETQ. The CDR3 DNA sequence: TGCGCCAGCAGCTTGGCCGACGGGGCGAGGTATGGCTACACCTTC. Translating it yields CASSLADGARYGYTF.

V usage is TRBV4-3 and J usage is TRBJ2-7; TRBD1 matches at 7 bases. Germline loops: CDR1 LGHNA, CDR2 YSLEER. The CDR3 consists of 14 residues. The V gene end was trimmed by 1 base and the J gene end by 3 bases; junction bases not matched to a gene: 3. The CDR3 coding sequence is TGCGCCAGCAGCCAAGGGACAGGTCACTACGAGCAGTACTTC. Amino acid sequence: CASSQGTGHYEQYF.

This sequence joins TRBV5-4 and TRBJ1-6, with 7 bases lining up with TRBD1. Germline trimming cut 0 bases from V and 9 bases from J; bases unmatched to any gene: 6. Germline CDR1 reads SGHNT; CDR2 reads YYREEE (reference sequence). The CDR3 has 15 amino acids. The CDR3 region has the DNA TGTGCCAGCAGCTTGGAATCAGGGGGACGTTCACCCCTCCACTTT. It is translated as CASSLESGGRSPLHF.

The chain recombines TRBV6-5 with TRBJ1-6, with a possible D match to TRBD1 (5 bases). The V end lost 6 bases, the J end lost 4 bases, and 13 bases lay between the germline ends. Germline assignment: CDR1 MNHEY and CDR2 SVGAGI. The CDR3 totals 15 residues. CDR3 amino acids: CASRDRQPYNSPLHF. The CDR3 DNA sequence: TGTGCCAGCAGGGATCGACAGCCGTATAATTCACCCCTCCACTTT.

This chain links TRBV4-3 with TRBJ1-5; no definite D call. CDR3 size: 13 residues. Germline V lookup: CDR1 LGHNA, CDR2 YSLEER. Trimming removed 0 bases from V and 7 bases from J, with 7 bases in between. The CDR3 here is CASSQDGRQPQHF. CDR3 DNA: TGCGCCAGCAGCCAAGATGGGAGGCAGCCCCAGCATTTT.

The chain combines TRBV30 with TRBJ2-3; D might be TRBD2 (5 bases). The V gene lost 4 bases and the J gene lost 4 bases, with 15 bases spanning the gap. There are 14 residues in the CDR3. Germline V CDR1 and CDR2: GTSNPN, SVGIG (reference sequence). CDR3 nucleotides: TGTGCCTGGACAAAGGAAAGGGAGCCAGATACGCAGTATTTT. It translates to CAWTKEREPDTQYF.